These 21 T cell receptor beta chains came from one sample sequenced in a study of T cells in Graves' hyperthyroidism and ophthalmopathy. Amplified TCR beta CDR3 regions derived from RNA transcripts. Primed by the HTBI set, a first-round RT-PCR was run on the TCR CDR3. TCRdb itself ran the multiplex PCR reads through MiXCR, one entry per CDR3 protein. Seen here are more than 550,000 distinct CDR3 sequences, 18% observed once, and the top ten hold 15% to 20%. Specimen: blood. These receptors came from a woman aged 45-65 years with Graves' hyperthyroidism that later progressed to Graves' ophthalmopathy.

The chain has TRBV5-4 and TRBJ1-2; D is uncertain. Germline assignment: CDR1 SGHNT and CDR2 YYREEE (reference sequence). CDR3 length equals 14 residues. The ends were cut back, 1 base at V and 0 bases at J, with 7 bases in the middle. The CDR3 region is CASSLWPTNYGYTF. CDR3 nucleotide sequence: TGTGCCAGCAGCTTGTGGCCTACTAACTATGGCTACACCTTC.

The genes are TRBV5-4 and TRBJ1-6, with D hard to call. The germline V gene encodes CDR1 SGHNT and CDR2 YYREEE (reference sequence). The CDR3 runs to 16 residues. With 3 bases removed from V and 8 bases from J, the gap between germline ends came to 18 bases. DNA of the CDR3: TGTGCCAGCAGCTCCCCGCCCAGTTCAGTGGATTCACCCCTCCACTTT. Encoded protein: CASSSPPSSVDSPLHF.

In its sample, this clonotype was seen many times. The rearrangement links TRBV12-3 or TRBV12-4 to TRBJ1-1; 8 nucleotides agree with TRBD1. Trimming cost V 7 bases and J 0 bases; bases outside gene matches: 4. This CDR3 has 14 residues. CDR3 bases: TGTGCCAGCAACGGACAGGGTGTGAACACTGAAGCTTTCTTT. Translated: CASNGQGVNTEAFF.

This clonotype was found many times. CDR3 DNA: TGTGCCATCAGCTACAGGGAGAGCTACGAGCAGTACTTC. It is translated as CAISYRESYEQYF. The genes are TRBV10-3 and TRBJ2-7; a possible D gene is TRBD1 (6 bases). This CDR3 is built from 13 residues. Germline V gives CDR1 ENHRY, CDR2 SYGVKD. Trimming stripped 6 bases from V and 3 bases from J, with 12 bases between.

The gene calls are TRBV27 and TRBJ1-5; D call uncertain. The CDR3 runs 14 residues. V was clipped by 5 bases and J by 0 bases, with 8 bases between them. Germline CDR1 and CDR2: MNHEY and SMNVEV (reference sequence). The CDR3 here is CASSPLVSNQPQHF. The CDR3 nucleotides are TGTGCCAGCAGTCCCCTTGTTAGCAATCAGCCCCAGCATTTT.

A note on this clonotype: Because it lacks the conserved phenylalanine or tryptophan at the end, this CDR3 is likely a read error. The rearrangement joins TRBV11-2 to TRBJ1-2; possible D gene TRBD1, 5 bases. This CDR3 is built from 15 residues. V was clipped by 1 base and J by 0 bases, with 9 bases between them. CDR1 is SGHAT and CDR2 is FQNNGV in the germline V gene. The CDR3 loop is CASSLGQGANYGYTL. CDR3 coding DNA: TGTGCCAGCAGCTTAGGGCAGGGAGCTAACTATGGCTACACCTTA.

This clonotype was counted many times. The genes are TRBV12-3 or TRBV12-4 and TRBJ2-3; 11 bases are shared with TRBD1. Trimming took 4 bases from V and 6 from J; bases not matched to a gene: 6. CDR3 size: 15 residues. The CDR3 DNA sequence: TGTGCCAGCAGTTCCACGGACAGGGGGCGTGATACGCAGTATTTT. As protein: CASSSTDRGRDTQYF.

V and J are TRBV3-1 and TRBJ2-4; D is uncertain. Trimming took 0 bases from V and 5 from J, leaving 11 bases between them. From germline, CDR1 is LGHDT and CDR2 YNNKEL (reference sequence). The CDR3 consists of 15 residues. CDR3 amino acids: CASSQDSVIQNIQYF. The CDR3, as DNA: TGTGCCAGCAGCCAAGATTCTGTGATACAAAACATTCAGTACTTC.

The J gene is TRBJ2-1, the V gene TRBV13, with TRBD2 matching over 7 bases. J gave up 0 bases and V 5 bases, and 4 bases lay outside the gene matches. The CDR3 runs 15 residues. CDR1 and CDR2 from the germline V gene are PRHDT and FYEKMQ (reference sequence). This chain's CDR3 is CASSLLASSYNEQFF. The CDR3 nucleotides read TGTGCCAGCAGCCTACTAGCGAGCTCCTACAATGAGCAGTTCTTC.

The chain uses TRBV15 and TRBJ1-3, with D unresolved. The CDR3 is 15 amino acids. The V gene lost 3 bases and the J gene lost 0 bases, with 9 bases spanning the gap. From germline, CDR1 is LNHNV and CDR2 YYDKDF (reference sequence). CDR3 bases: TGTGCCACCAGCAGGAGGCGGCTCTCTGGAAACACCATATATTTT. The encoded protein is CATSRRRLSGNTIYF.

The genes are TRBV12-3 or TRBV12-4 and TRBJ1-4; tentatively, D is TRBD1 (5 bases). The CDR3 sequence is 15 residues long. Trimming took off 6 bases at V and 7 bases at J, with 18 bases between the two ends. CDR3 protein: CASSAGLGTGEKLFF. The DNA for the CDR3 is TGTGCCAGCAGCGCAGGGCTCGGGACTGGTGAAAAACTGTTTTTT.

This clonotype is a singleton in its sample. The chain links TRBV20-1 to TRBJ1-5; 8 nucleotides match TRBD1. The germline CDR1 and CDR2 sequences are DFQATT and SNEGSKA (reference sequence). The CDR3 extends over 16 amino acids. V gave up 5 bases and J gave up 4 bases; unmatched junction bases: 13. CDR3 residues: CSALRTGLGFNQPQHF. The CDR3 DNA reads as TGCAGTGCTCTCAGGACAGGGTTAGGATTTAATCAGCCCCAGCATTTT.

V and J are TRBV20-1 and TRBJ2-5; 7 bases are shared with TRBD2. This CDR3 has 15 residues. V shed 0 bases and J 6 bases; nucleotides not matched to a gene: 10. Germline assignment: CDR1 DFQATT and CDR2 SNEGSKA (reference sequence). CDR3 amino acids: CSARDHGGSSKTQYF. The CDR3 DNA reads TGCAGTGCTAGAGATCACGGCGGGAGCTCGAAGACCCAGTACTTC.

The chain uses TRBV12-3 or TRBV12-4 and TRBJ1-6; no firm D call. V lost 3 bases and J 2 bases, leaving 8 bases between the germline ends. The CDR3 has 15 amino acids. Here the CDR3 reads CASSFSLTYNSPLHF. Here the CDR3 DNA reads TGTGCCAGCAGTTTTAGTCTTACCTATAATTCACCCCTCCACTTT.

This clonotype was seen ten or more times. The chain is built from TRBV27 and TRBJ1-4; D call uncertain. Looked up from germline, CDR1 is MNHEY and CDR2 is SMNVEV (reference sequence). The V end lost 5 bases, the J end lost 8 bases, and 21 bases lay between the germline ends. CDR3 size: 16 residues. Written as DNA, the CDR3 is TGTGCCAGCAGTAACAGAGGTGTCTTTGCGGGAGAAAAACTGTTTTTT. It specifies CASSNRGVFAGEKLFF.

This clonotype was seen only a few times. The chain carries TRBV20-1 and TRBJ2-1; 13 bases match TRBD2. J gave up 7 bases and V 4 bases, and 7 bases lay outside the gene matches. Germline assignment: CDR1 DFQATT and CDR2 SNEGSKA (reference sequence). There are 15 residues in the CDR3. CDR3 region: CSANEGTSGVNEQFF. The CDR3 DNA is TGCAGTGCTAATGAGGGGACTAGCGGGGTAAATGAGCAGTTCTTC.

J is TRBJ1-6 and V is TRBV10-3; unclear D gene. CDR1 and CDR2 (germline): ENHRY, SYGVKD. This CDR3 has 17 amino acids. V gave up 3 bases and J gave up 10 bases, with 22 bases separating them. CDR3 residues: CAISERRPGNSYSPLHF. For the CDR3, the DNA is TGTGCCATCAGTGAAAGGAGGCCCGGGAACAGCTACTCACCCCTCCACTTT.

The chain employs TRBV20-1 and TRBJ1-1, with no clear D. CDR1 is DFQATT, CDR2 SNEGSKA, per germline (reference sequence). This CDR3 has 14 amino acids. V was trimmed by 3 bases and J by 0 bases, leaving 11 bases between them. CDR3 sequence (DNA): TGCAGTGCTAGGGGCACACTTATGAACACTGAAGCTTTCTTT. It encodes CSARGTLMNTEAFF.

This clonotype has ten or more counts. CDR3 protein: CASSSGQGQETQYF. DNA of the CDR3: TGTGCCAGCAGCTCCGGACAGGGCCAAGAGACCCAGTACTTC. The rearrangement joins TRBV12-3 or TRBV12-4 to TRBJ2-5; the match to TRBD1 covers 8 bases. The CDR3 contains 14 residues. V dropped 6 bases and J dropped 1; count of bases not matched to a gene: 4.

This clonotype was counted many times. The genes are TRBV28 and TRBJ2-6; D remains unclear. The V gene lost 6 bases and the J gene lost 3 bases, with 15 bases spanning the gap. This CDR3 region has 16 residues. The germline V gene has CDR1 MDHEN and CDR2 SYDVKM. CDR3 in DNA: TGTGCCAGCAGCCATGACACCCCCTTTGGGGCCAACGTCCTGACTTTC. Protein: CASSHDTPFGANVLTF.

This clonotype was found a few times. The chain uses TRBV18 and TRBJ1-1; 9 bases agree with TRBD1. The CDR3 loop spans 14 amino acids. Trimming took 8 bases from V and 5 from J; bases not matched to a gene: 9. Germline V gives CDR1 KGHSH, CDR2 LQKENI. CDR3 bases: TGTGCCAGCCCTCCCGGGACAGGGAAGACTGAAGCTTTCTTT. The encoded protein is CASPPGTGKTEAFF.